The 9 T cell receptor beta chains in this list originate from one sample, sequenced in a study of neurological immune-mediated disorders. MiXCR was run by TCRdb on the 5' RACE reads, yielding one entry per CDR3 protein. The sample lists roughly 57,000 distinct CDR3 sequences; about 24% were seen once. Documented time point: technical triplicate 2. The sequencing input was PBMCs. The receptors come from a man aged 60 to 75 with HTLV-1-associated myelopathy (HAM/TSP).

This clonotype was seen repeatedly, ten times or more. The chain links TRBV12-3 or TRBV12-4 to TRBJ2-5, with a weak D call TRBD2 (7 bases). CDR3 size: 14 residues. V was shortened by 6 bases and J by 3 bases, with 14 bases between the two germline ends. In nucleotides, the CDR3 is TGTGCCAGCAGCCTGTCGGGGGGCAAAGAGACCCAGTACTTC. It specifies CASSLSGGKETQYF.

Note on this clonotype: This sequence may be a read error, since a much larger clone differs from it by one base. The CDR3 loop is CASSRGGGFGELFF. DNA for the CDR3: TGCGCCAGCAGCCGCGGCGGAGGTTTTGGGGAGCTGTTTTTT. The genes are TRBV5-1 and TRBJ2-2; the D gene is possibly TRBD2 (5 bases). This CDR3 is 14 amino acids long. Trimming pared 4 bases from V and 8 bases from J, leaving 15 bases between. The germline CDR1 and CDR2 sequences are SGHRS and YFSETQ. The full variable domain, its missing parts supplied by reference TRBV5-1 and TRBJ2-2, is KAGVTQTPRYLIKTRGQQVTLSCSPISGHRSVSWYQQTPGQGLQFLFEYFSETQRNKGNFPGRFSGRQFSNSRSEMNVSTLELGDSALYLCASSRGGGFGELFFGEGSRLTVL.

The chain has TRBV19 and TRBJ2-1; 9 bases line up with TRBD2. The CDR3 spans 14 residues. The germline V gene encodes CDR1 LNHDA and CDR2 SQIVND (reference sequence). V gave up 5 bases and J gave up 8 bases; unmatched junction bases: 7. Here the CDR3 DNA reads TGTGCCAGTAGTCCCAGCGGGAGGCCCTATGAGCAGTTCTTC. Protein product: CASSPSGRPYEQFF.

This clonotype occurred many times. The chain uses TRBV7-9 and TRBJ2-5, with D maybe TRBD2 (6 bases). Per the germline V gene, CDR1 is SEHNR and CDR2 is FQNEAQ (reference sequence). There are 14 residues in the CDR3. Between the trimmed V and J ends, which lost 0 bases and 5 bases, there was a span of 10 bases. Written as DNA, the CDR3 is TGTGCCAGCAGCTTAGCGGGAGGAATGGAGACCCAGTACTTC. The encoded protein is CASSLAGGMETQYF. Supplemented by reference TRBV7-9 and TRBJ2-5, the full variable domain reads DTGVSQNPRHKITKRGQNVTFRCDPISEHNRLYWYRQTLGQGPEFLTYFQNEAQLEKSRLLSDRFSAERPKGSFSTLEIQRTEQGDSAMYLCASSLAGGMETQYFGPGTRLLVL.

This clonotype was counted many times. This chain uses TRBV5-1 with TRBJ1-2; 12 nucleotides agree with TRBD1. Germline V gives CDR1 SGHRS, CDR2 YFSETQ. Unmatched junction bases numbered 8, after V lost 4 bases and J lost 4 bases. The CDR3 runs to 16 residues. CDR3 coding DNA: TGCGCCAGCAGCGGGGGGACAGGGGGCGTAAGCTATGGCTACACCTTC. This translates into CASSGGTGGVSYGYTF.

The table lists this clonotype with a few counts. The chain joins TRBV5-6 to TRBJ1-5; tentative D call: TRBD1 (6 bases). The CDR3 sequence is 14 residues long. Germline-derived CDR1 and CDR2 are SGHDT and YYEEEE. V lost 4 bases to trimming and J lost 0 bases, with 8 bases between them. As DNA, the CDR3 is TGTGCCAGCAGCGGACAGAATAGCAATCAGCCCCAGCATTTT. Residues: CASSGQNSNQPQHF.

There are many counts of this clonotype. The V and J genes are TRBV7-9 and TRBJ2-1; TRBD2 matches 16 bases. V shed 5 bases, J shed 3 bases, and the junction held 7 bases outside the gene matches. Germline CDR1 SEHNR, CDR2 FQNEAQ (reference sequence). The CDR3 extends over 18 amino acids. The CDR3 coding sequence is TGTGCCAGCAGCCAGCCGGGACTAGCGGGAGGGAACTACAATGAGCAGTTCTTC. Translating it yields CASSQPGLAGGNYNEQFF.

The sample holds many counts of this clonotype. This chain connects TRBV12-3 or TRBV12-4 to TRBJ2-7, with D possibly TRBD2 on 5 matching bases. V dropped 7 bases and J dropped 0 bases, with 10 bases sitting between them. The CDR3 is 13 amino acids. The CDR3 sequence is CASKVAGSYEQYF. In nucleotides, the CDR3 is TGTGCCAGCAAGGTGGCGGGCTCCTACGAGCAGTACTTC.

There are many counts of this clonotype. The V gene is TRBV5-1, the J gene TRBJ2-1; a possible D gene is TRBD1 (5 bases). Germline V gene data show CDR1 as SGHRS and CDR2 as YFSETQ. Trimming removed 7 bases at V and 2 bases at J, with 16 bases between. This CDR3 has 15 amino acids. In DNA, the CDR3 is TGCGCCAGCTCTGGCCAAGGGGCAACCTACAATGAGCAGTTCTTC. Translated: CASSGQGATYNEQFF.